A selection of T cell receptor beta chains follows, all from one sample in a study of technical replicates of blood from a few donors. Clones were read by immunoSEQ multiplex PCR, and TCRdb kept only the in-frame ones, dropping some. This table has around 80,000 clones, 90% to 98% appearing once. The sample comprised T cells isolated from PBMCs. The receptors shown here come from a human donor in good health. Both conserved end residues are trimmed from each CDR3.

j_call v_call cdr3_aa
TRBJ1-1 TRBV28 ASSVLNTEAF
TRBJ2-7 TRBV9 ASSKQGLVSYEQY
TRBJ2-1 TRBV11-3 ASSFGPGRGYNEQF
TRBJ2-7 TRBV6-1 ASSVTAFTGEQY
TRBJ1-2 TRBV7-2 ASSLVDLGQGYGYT
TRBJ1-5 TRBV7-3 ASSQRTGYQPQH
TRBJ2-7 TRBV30 AWSDISGSYEQY
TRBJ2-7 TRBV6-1 ASRLHGTGAYEQY
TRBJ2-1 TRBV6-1 ASGTSGYNEQF
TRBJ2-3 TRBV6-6 ASSIRTSGEDTQY
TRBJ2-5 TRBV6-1 ASSVQAQETQY
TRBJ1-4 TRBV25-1 ASSTRQGGEKLF
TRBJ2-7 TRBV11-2 ASSFSSGRDYEQY
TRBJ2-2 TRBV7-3 ASSRLGAGELF
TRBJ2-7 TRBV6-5 ASSYQPGLANEQY
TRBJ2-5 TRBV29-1 SVSLTSGTGAQY
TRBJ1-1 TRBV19 ASSIGQGGMWNTEAF
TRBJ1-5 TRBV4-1 ASSQVPDRGSEPQH
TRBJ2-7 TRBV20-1 SAPGGAEQY
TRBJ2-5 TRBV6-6 ASSYGQGQETQY
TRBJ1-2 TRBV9 ASSEHGGSNYGYT
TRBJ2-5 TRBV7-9 ASSAVAGLQETQY
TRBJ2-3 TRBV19 ASSSSAGGTDTQY
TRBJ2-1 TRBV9 ASTYMGLAGNEQF
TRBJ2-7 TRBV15 ATSRDLSYEQY
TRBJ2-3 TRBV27 ASSLLLVTSTDTQY
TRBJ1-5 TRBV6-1 ASSEAWGLGQPQH
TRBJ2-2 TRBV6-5 ASSRGLADGELF
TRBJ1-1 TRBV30 AWSVGAWNTEAF
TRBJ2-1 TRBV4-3 ASSQDLRRESNEQF
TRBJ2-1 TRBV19 ASSFGQGAYYNEQF
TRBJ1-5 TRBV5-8 ASSLEGGVAGNQPQH
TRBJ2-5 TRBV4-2 ASSRLAISQETQY
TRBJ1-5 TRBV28 ASSYSQPQH
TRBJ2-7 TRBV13 ASTRGGSGSYEQY